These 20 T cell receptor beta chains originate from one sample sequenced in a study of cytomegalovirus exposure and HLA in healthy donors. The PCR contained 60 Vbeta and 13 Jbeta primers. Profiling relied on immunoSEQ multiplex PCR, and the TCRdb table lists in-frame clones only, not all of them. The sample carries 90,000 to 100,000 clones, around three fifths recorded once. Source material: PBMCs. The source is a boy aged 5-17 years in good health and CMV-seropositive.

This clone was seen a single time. CDR3 nucleotides: TGTGCCAGAAGCTTGGTCTCAGACACAGATACGCAGTATTTT. Translation gives CARSLVSDTDTQYF. This chain links TRBV5-3 with TRBJ2-3; D is uncertain. TRBV5-3 is an open reading frame whose function is uncertain. V was shortened by 0 bases and J by 2 bases, with 7 bases between the two germline ends. This CDR3 is built from 14 residues.

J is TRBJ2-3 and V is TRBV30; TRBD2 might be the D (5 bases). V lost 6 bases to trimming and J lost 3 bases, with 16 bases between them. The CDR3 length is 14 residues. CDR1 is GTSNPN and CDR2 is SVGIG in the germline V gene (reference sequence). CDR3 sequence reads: CACQSEGATDTQYF. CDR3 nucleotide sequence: TGTGCCTGCCAATCAGAGGGAGCAACAGATACGCAGTATTTT.

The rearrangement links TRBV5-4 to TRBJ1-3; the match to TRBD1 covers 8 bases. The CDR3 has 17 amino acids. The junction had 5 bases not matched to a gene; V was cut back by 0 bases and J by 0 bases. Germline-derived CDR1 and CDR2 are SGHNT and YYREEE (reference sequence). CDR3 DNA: TGTGCCAGCAGCTTGGGGACAGGGATAAGCTCTGGAAACACCATATATTTT. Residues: CASSLGTGISSGNTIYF.

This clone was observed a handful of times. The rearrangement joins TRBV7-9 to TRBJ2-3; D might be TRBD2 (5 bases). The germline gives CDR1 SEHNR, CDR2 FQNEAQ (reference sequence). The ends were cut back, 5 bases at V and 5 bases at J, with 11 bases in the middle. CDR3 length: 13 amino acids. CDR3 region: CASSPWAGDTQYF. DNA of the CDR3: TGTGCCAGCAGCCCGTGGGCGGGAGATACGCAGTATTTT.

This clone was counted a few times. The CDR3 loop is CSVVGGGEEQYF. The CDR3 nucleotides are TGCAGCGTTGTAGGGGGGGGCGAGGAGCAGTACTTC. The rearrangement uses TRBV29-1 and TRBJ2-5; maybe TRBD2 (7 bases). From germline, CDR1 is SQVTM and CDR2 ANQGSEA. The CDR3 is made up of 12 amino acids. Trimming pared 4 bases from V and 11 bases from J, leaving 17 bases between.

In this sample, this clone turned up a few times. In DNA, the CDR3 is TGTGCCAGCAGTGTAACGCGGGGGAAACCATACGAGCAGTACTTC. Amino acid sequence: CASSVTRGKPYEQYF. The rearrangement uses TRBV6-1 and TRBJ2-7, with TRBD2 matching 7 bases. The CDR3 has 15 amino acids. In germline, CDR1 is MNHNS, CDR2 SASEGT. Trimming removed 4 bases from V and 4 bases from J; junction bases left unmatched: 10.

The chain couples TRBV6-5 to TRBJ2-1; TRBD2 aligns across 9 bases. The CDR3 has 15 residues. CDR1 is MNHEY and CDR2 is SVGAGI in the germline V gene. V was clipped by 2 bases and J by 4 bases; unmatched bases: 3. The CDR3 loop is CASSYHLAGYNEQFF. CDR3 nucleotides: TGTGCCAGCAGTTACCACCTAGCGGGGTACAATGAGCAGTTCTTC.

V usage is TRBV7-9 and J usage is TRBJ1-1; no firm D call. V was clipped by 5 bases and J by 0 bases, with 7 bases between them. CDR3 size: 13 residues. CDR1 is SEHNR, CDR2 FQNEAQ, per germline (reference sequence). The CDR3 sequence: CASSVTMNTEAFF. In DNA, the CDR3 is TGTGCCAGCAGCGTGACAATGAACACTGAAGCTTTCTTT.

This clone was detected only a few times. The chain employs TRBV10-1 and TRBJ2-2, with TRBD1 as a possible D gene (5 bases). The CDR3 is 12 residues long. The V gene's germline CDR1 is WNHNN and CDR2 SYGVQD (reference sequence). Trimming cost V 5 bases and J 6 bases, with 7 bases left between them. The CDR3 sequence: CASSQGAGELFF. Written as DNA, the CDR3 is TGCGCCAGCAGTCAGGGTGCCGGGGAGCTGTTTTTT.

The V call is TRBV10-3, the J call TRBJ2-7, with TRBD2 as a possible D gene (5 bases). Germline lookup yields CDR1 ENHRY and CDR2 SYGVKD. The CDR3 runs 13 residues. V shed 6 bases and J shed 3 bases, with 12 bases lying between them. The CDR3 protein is CAIRTNGSYEQYF. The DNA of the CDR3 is TGTGCCATCAGAACTAATGGGAGCTACGAGCAGTACTTC.

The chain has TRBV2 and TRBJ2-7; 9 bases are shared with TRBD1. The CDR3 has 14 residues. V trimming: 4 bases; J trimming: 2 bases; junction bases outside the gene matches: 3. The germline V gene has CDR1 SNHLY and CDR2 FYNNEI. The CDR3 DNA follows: TGTGCCAGCAGTGCGGGACAGGGTACCTACGAGCAGTACTTC. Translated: CASSAGQGTYEQYF.

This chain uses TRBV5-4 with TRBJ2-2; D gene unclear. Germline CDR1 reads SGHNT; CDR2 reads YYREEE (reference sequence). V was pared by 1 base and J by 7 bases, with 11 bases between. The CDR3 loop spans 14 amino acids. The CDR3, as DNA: TGTGCCAGCAGCTTGTTTAGACTTGACGGGGAGCTGTTTTTT. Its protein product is CASSLFRLDGELFF.

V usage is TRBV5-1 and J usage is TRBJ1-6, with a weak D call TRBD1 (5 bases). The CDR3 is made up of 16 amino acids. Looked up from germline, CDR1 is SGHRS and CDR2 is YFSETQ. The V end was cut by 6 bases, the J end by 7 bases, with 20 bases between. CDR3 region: CASTNSGQGLNSPLHF. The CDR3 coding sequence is TGCGCCAGCACAAACTCCGGACAAGGTTTAAATTCACCCCTCCACTTT.

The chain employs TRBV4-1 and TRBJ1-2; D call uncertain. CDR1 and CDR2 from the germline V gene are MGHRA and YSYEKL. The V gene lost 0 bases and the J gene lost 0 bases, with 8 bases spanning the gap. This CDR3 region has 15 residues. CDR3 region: CASSQDPNSNYGYTF. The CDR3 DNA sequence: TGCGCCAGCAGCCAAGACCCAAATTCTAACTATGGCTACACCTTC.

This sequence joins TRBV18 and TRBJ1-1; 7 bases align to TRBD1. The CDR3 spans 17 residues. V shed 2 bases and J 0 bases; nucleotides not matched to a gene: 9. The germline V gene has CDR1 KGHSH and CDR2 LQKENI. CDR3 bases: TGTGCCAGCTCACCAACTCCGGGACAGCCTATGAACACTGAAGCTTTCTTT. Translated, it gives CASSPTPGQPMNTEAFF.

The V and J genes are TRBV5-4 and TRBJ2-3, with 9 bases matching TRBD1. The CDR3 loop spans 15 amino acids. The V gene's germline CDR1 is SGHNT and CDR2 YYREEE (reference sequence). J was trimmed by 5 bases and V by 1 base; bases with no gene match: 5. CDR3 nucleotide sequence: TGTGCCAGCAGCTTGAACAGGGGGCGGGGAGATACGCAGTATTTT. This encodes CASSLNRGRGDTQYF. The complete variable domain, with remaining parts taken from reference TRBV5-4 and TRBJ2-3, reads ETGVTQSPTHLIKTRGQQVTLRCSSQSGHNTVSWYQQALGQGPQFIFQYYREEENGRGNFPPRFSGLQFPNYSSELNVNALELDDSALYLCASSLNRGRGDTQYFGPGTRLTVL.

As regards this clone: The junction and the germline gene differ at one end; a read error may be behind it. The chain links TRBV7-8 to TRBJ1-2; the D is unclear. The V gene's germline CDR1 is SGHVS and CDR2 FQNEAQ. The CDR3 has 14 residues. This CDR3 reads CASSSLTFNYGYPF. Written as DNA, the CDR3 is TGTGCCAGCAGCTCTCTGACGTTTAACTATGGCTACCCCTTC.

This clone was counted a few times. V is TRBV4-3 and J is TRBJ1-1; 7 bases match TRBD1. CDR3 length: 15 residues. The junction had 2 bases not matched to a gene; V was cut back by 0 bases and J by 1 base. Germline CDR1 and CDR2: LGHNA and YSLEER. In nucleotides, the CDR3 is TGCGCCAGCAGCCAAGATCAGGGGGGGAACACTGAAGCTTTCTTT. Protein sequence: CASSQDQGGNTEAFF.

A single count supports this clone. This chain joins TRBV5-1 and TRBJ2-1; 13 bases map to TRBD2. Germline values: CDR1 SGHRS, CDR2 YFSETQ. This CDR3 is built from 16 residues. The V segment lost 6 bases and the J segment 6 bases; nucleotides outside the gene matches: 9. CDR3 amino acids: CASTRGGTSGVNEQFF. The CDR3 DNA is TGCGCCAGCACACGCGGTGGGACTAGCGGGGTCAATGAGCAGTTCTTC.

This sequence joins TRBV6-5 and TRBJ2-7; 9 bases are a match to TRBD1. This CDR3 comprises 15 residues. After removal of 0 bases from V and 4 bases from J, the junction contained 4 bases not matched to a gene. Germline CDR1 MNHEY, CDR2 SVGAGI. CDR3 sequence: CASSYSGQGKYEQYF. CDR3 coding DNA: TGTGCCAGCAGTTACTCGGGACAGGGAAAGTACGAGCAGTACTTC.